These 7 T cell receptor beta chains share one sample of origin, sequenced in a study of vaccination and CD4 T cells after COVID-19 (dated 2022 in TCRdb). The library was prepared using PCR. TCRdb names Illumina iSeq 100 as the instrument used. At the Johns Hopkins FTIC core, DNA from the cultured CD4+ T cells underwent TCR sequencing with the Oncomine TCR Beta short-read assay. The QIAamp micro DNA kit was used to extract genomic DNA from the cultured CD4+ T cells. The public sequencing data were trimmed at Q25 with fastp and processed into clonotypes with MiXCR by TCRdb, which kept only in-frame beta chains. Each entry merges the rows of one CDR3 protein and shows their most common DNA and genes. Counted in this sample were about 9,400 distinct CDR3 sequences; about 33% of them appeared once. 22% of the sample is in the top ten clones. This sample's treatment or condition label indicates: approximately nine-day PBMC culture with coronavirus spike peptide pools or control peptides (ViraFEST assay). CD4+ T cells from unexposed donors were collected before the COVID-19 pandemic (2011-2018).

No antigens are known for them. Sequencing was carried out using CD4+ T cells from blood, cultured in vitro. These receptors all come from a human donor in good health.

In this sample, this clonotype turned up a few times. The CDR3 DNA reads as TGTGCCAGCAGCAAATCGAGAGGGCACGCCAAGGGAGGGGTGGAAGCTTTCTTT. Its translation is CASSKSRGHAKGGVEAFF. This chain links TRBV21-1 with TRBJ1-1. TRBV21-1 is classified as a pseudogene. The CDR3 runs to 18 residues.

The rearrangement links TRBV20-1 to TRBJ2-7; D is perhaps TRBD1 (6 bases). The germline CDR1 and CDR2 sequences are DFQATT and SNEGSKA (reference sequence). The CDR3 is 16 amino acids. Trimming took off 1 base at V and 0 bases at J, with 16 bases between the two ends. Written as DNA, the CDR3 is TGCAGTGCTAGAGCCTCAACCGGGACAACCTCCTACGAGCAGTACTTC. Amino acid sequence: CSARASTGTTSYEQYF.

The chain carries TRBV20-1 and TRBJ1-5; the match to TRBD1 covers 7 bases. V lost 1 base to trimming and J lost 1 base; unmatched junction nucleotides: 1. CDR1 DFQATT and CDR2 SNEGSKA come from the germline V gene (reference sequence). The CDR3 is 14 residues long. The CDR3 DNA reads TGCAGTGCTAGAGTGACAGGGAGCAATCAGCCCCAGCATTTT. Protein product: CSARVTGSNQPQHF.

The chain links TRBV9 to TRBJ1-2; unclear D gene. CDR1 SGDLS and CDR2 YYNGEE come from the germline V gene. The CDR3 runs 14 residues. V was shortened by 3 bases and J by 6 bases, with 15 bases between the two germline ends. The CDR3, as DNA: TGTGCCAGCAGCGCCCCCCCCCTACGGGATGGCTACACCTTC. It codes for CASSAPPLRDGYTF. The full variable domain, rest sourced from reference TRBV9 and TRBJ1-2, is DSGVTQTPKHLITATGQRVTLRCSPRSGDLSVYWYQQSLDQGLQFLIQYYNGEERAKGNILERFSAQQFPDLHSELNLSSLELGDSALYFCASSAPPLRDGYTFGSGTRLTVV.

The chain employs TRBV24-1 and TRBJ2-7; perhaps D is TRBD1 or TRBD2 (5 bases each). Trimming shortened V by 3 bases and J by 2 bases, and 10 bases separated the two germline ends. Germline V gene lookup returns CDR1 KGHDR and CDR2 SFDVKD. This CDR3 contains 14 residues. The chain's CDR3 is CATSDPQGAYEQYF. In DNA form, the CDR3 reads TGTGCCACCAGTGATCCGCAGGGAGCCTACGAGCAGTACTTC.

Only a few counts were recorded for this clonotype. The chain joins TRBV2 to TRBJ2-5; 11 bases fit TRBD2. Germline lookup yields CDR1 SNHLY and CDR2 FYNNEI. The V gene end was trimmed by 4 bases and the J gene end by 3 bases; junction bases not matched to a gene: 1. The CDR3 is 14 residues long. The CDR3 reads CASSVLAGEETQYF. CDR3 nucleotides: TGTGCCAGCAGTGTACTAGCGGGAGAAGAGACCCAGTACTTC.

V usage is TRBV7-8 and J usage is TRBJ2-7; possibly TRBD1 for D (5 bases). The V end lost 4 bases, the J end lost 6 bases, and 13 bases lay between the germline ends. The CDR3 contains 13 residues. Germline lookup yields CDR1 SGHVS and CDR2 FQNEAQ. The CDR3 reads CASSSGREGEQYF. In DNA form, the CDR3 reads TGTGCCAGCAGCTCAGGCAGGGAAGGCGAGCAGTACTTC.